The present T cell receptor (beta chain) was sequenced within a study of blood T cell repertoires in COVID-19. The assay was immunoSEQ multiplex PCR, and TCRdb's table has in-frame clones only and misses some. The sample carries about 280,000 clones, about four fifths recorded once. The junction had 8 bases not matched to a gene; V was cut back by 3 bases and J by 2 bases. CDR3 length: 17 amino acids. The specimen sequenced was peripheral blood. The rearrangement links TRBV23-1 to TRBJ2-1; 9 bases line up with TRBD2. Being an ORF, TRBV23-1 has a function that is uncertain. The sequence derives from a woman aged 50 to 65 who had recovered from COVID-19. CDR3 nucleotides: TGCGCCAGCAGTCACCGCGGGCTAGCGGGACCCTACAATGAGCAGTTCTTC. As protein: CASSHRGLAGPYNEQFF.